Listed below are T cell receptor beta chains from one sample, sequenced in a study of cytomegalovirus exposure and HLA in healthy donors. Produced via immunoSEQ multiplex PCR; TCRdb's table is partial and in-frame only. Counted here are 100,000 to 150,000 clones, approximately 95% occurring once; the ten biggest clones make up 1.7%. Input material: PBMCs. These receptors all come from a man younger than 35 in good health and CMV-seronegative. CDR3s include the opening cysteine and the closing phenylalanine or tryptophan. A D gene is named only where the DNA matches it firmly. Not all rows give a size; the values are once, few, many and, for expanded clones, a class.

CDR3aa	CDR3nt	j_gene	d_gene	abundance	v_gene
CASSSAFTSGSYEQFF	TGCGCCAGCAGCTCGGCCTTCACTAGCGGGAGCTATGAGCAGTTCTTC	TRBJ2-1	TRBD2	.	TRBV5-1
CASSLVLAGGPYEQYF	TGCGCCAGCAGCTTGGTCCTTGCGGGAGGGCCCTACGAGCAGTACTTC	TRBJ2-7	TRBD2	once	TRBV5-1
CASSVRDRSTDTQYF	TGTGCCAGTAGTGTCCGGGACAGGAGCACAGATACGCAGTATTTT	TRBJ2-3	TRBD1	.	TRBV19
CASSPRDRYYEQYF	TGTGCCAGCAGCCCCCGGGACAGATACTACGAGCAGTACTTC	TRBJ2-7	TRBD1	.	TRBV28
CASSWRHPNTEAFF	TGTGCCAGCAGTTGGAGGCACCCGAACACTGAAGCTTTCTTT	TRBJ1-1	.	few	TRBV6-5
CASSAGLYIQYF	TGTGCCAGCAGTGCAGGACTGTACATTCAGTACTTC	TRBJ2-4	.	.	TRBV28
CATRVEGGRATGELFF	TGTGCCACCAGAGTGGAAGGGGGGAGGGCCACCGGGGAGCTGTTTTTT	TRBJ2-2	.	once	TRBV15
CASSLAPGQGSEAFF	TGTGCCAGCAGCTTAGCGCCGGGACAGGGGAGTGAAGCTTTCTTT	TRBJ1-1	TRBD1	.	TRBV7-2
CASSPARPQPQHF	TGTGCCAGCAGCCCGGCGAGGCCTCAGCCCCAGCATTTT	TRBJ1-5	.	.	TRBV28
CASSASQGAMTEAFF	TGTGCCAGCAGTGCTTCACAGGGGGCGATGACTGAAGCTTTCTTT	TRBJ1-1	TRBD1	.	TRBV27
CASSFGSREGDTQYF	TGTGCCAGCAGCTTTGGGAGCAGGGAGGGAGATACGCAGTATTTT	TRBJ2-3	TRBD2	.	TRBV5-8
CASINRPPGTEAFF	TGTGCCAGCATTAACAGGCCTCCTGGGACTGAAGCTTTCTTT	TRBJ1-1	.	.	TRBV28
CASSSPPTGNTEAFF	TGTGCCAGCAGTTCCCCGCCCACAGGGAACACTGAAGCTTTCTTT	TRBJ1-1	.	.	TRBV6-5
CAISRGTGSYEQYF	TGTGCCATCAGCAGAGGGACAGGGTCCTACGAGCAGTACTTC	TRBJ2-7	TRBD1	.	TRBV10-3
CASSQDLQGARYF	TGTGCCAGCAGCCAAGATCTCCAGGGGGCTCGGTACTTC	TRBJ2-7	TRBD1	.	TRBV14
CASSPRGFHNEQFF	TGTGCCAGCAGCCCCCGGGGGTTCCACAATGAGCAGTTCTTC	TRBJ2-1	.	.	TRBV9
CASSLTPGLAPYNEQFF	TGTGCCAGCAGCCTGACCCCTGGACTAGCGCCCTACAATGAGCAGTTCTTC	TRBJ2-1	TRBD2	.	TRBV5-4
CASSDTGWHQPQHF	TGTGCCAGCAGCGACACAGGGTGGCATCAGCCCCAGCATTTT	TRBJ1-5	.	.	TRBV5-8
CSVVRDTGELFF	TGCAGCGTGGTCAGGGACACCGGGGAGCTGTTTTTT	TRBJ2-2	.	few	TRBV29-1
CASSYPSDEQYF	TGTGCCAGCAGTTACCCCTCAGACGAGCAGTACTTC	TRBJ2-7	.	.	TRBV6-6
CASSSTGVGADTQYF	TGTGCCAGCAGCTCTACAGGGGTCGGAGCAGATACGCAGTATTTT	TRBJ2-3	TRBD1	.	TRBV7-3
CASSYLREGFSSYNEQFF	TGTGCCAGCAGTTACCTGCGGGAGGGGTTTAGCTCCTACAATGAGCAGTTCTTC	TRBJ2-1	TRBD2	once	TRBV6-7
CASSQVLQETQYF	TGCGCCAGCAGCCAAGTTCTCCAAGAGACCCAGTACTTC	TRBJ2-5	.	.	TRBV4-1
CSVYPGPGNEQFF	TGCAGCGTCTACCCAGGGCCCGGCAATGAGCAGTTCTTC	TRBJ2-1	.	.	TRBV29-1
CASGSGGSVYEQYF	TGTGCTAGTGGTTCCGGCGGGAGTGTGTACGAGCAGTACTTC	TRBJ2-7	TRBD2	.	TRBV12-5
CASSGLAGSNEQFF	TGTGCCAGTAGCGGACTAGCGGGCTCCAATGAGCAGTTCTTC	TRBJ2-1	TRBD2	.	TRBV19
CASSGRTGRTEAFF	TGTGCCAGCAGTGGAAGGACAGGGCGAACTGAAGCTTTCTTT	TRBJ1-1	TRBD1	.	TRBV6-1
CASSDSGLAGELFF	TGTGCCAGCAGTGATTCGGGACTAGCCGGGGAGCTGTTTTTT	TRBJ2-2	TRBD2	.	TRBV6-4
CASSLGLAGITDTQYF	TGCGCCAGCAGCTTGGGACTAGCGGGAATCACAGATACGCAGTATTTT	TRBJ2-3	TRBD2	.	TRBV5-1
CASSQSGERYEQYF	TGTGCCAGCAGCCAATCCGGGGAACGGTACGAGCAGTACTTC	TRBJ2-7	.	.	TRBV16
CASSRLPGQGLGGNTIYF	TGTGCCAGCAGCCGACTCCCGGGACAGGGCTTGGGAGGAAACACCATATATTTT	TRBJ1-3	TRBD1	.	TRBV13
CASSGRLAGTETQYF	TGTGCCAGCAGCGGCCGACTAGCGGGAACGGAGACCCAGTACTTC	TRBJ2-5	TRBD2	.	TRBV9
CASSLYSLYEQYF	TGTGCCAGCAGCTTGTACAGTCTTTACGAGCAGTACTTC	TRBJ2-7	.	.	TRBV5-6
CAWSPPLVTGDGAFF	TGTGCCTGGAGTCCACCGCTGGTTACAGGGGATGGGGCTTTCTTT	TRBJ1-1	TRBD1	.	TRBV30
CASSPSQGAPYEQYF	TGCGCCAGCAGCCCCTCACAGGGAGCCCCCTACGAGCAGTACTTC	TRBJ2-7	.	.	TRBV5-1
CASSPPDRDTNEKLFF	TGTGCCAGCTCACCACCCGACAGGGATACTAATGAAAAACTGTTTTTT	TRBJ1-4	TRBD1	.	TRBV18
CASSLGVTGIDEQYF	TGTGCCAGCAGCTTAGGGGTGACAGGGATCGACGAGCAGTACTTC	TRBJ2-7	TRBD1	.	TRBV11-3
CAWSDGGLAGEGSADTQYF	TGTGCCTGGAGTGACGGGGGACTAGCGGGAGAGGGTAGTGCAGATACGCAGTATTTT	TRBJ2-3	TRBD2	.	TRBV30
CAASRSGLYNEQFF	TGTGCCGCTAGTCGTAGCGGGCTCTACAATGAGCAGTTCTTC	TRBJ2-1	TRBD2	.	TRBV11-3
CASSFHVAGAFSFYEQYF	TGTGCCAGCAGTTTTCACGTGGCGGGGGCCTTCTCCTTCTACGAGCAGTACTTC	TRBJ2-7	.	.	TRBV28
CASSLRDRFQETQYF	TGCGCCAGCAGCCTGCGGGACAGGTTTCAAGAGACCCAGTACTTC	TRBJ2-5	TRBD1	.	TRBV4-3
CAWRDGPQTGGGYTF	TGTGCCTGGAGAGATGGGCCTCAAACGGGAGGTGGCTACACCTTC	TRBJ1-2	.	.	TRBV30
CASSWRAHSYEQYF	TGTGCCAGCAGTTGGAGGGCCCACTCCTACGAGCAGTACTTC	TRBJ2-7	.	.	TRBV6-5
CASSSADTQYF	TGTGCCAGCAGCTCCGCAGATACGCAGTATTTT	TRBJ2-3	.	.	TRBV7-2
CASSLTHSSGNTIYF	TGTGCCAGCAGCTTAACCCATAGCTCTGGAAACACCATATATTTT	TRBJ1-3	.	.	TRBV7-8
CASSYGQDTGELFF	TGTGCCAGCAGTTATGGTCAGGACACCGGGGAGCTGTTTTTT	TRBJ2-2	.	.	TRBV6-5
CASSLPGRRRQERGAGNTIYF	TGCGCCAGCAGCCTTCCAGGGCGAAGGCGCCAAGAAAGAGGTGCTGGAAACACCATATATTTT	TRBJ1-3	.	.	TRBV4-1
CASSLAGAVSYNEQFF	TGTGCCAGCAGCTTAGCGGGAGCCGTTTCCTACAATGAGCAGTTCTTC	TRBJ2-1	.	.	TRBV11-2